This TCR beta chain was retrieved from a study of blood T cell repertoires in COVID-19. On the study more broadly: Both acute and convalescent COVID-19 samples were obtained from the United States, Italy and Spain.

Germline CDR1 and CDR2: SGDLS and YYNGEE. The V end lost 0 bases, the J end lost 2 bases, and 8 bases lay between the germline ends. This CDR3 comprises 14 residues. Turning to this clone: The identical CDR3 is also encoded by other nucleotide sequences in the sample.

As handled by the study authors: Amplification from reference gene primers served as the basis for estimated nucleated cell counts. The assay was immunoSEQ multiplex PCR, and TCRdb's table has in-frame clones only and misses some. The V and J calls and clone size were taken over from that table, and D and trimming were inferred from the DNA. The sample carries tens of thousands of clones, about four fifths recorded once. The rearrangement uses TRBV9 and TRBJ1-1; perhaps TRBD1 as D (6 bases). The clonotype originates from an elderly man with COVID-19, enrolled during active disease. The source material was peripheral blood. The CDR3 here is CASSVVGGNTEAFF. The CDR3 nucleotides read TGTGCCAGCAGCGTAGTAGGGGGTAACACTGAAGCTTTCTTT.